These 28 T cell receptor beta chains were sequenced from one sample in a study of CD8+CD57+ T cells in acquired aplastic anemia. CD8+CD57+ cell expansion had been shown by flow cytometry in patients chosen for sequencing. Genomic DNA, serving as template, underwent TCR beta VDJ and CDR3 profiling. TCRdb itself ran the reads through MiXCR, one entry per CDR3 protein. The sample lists about 240,000 distinct CDR3 sequences; around half were seen once. What was sequenced was sorted CD4+, CD8+, or CD8+CD57+ T cells (not recorded which) from PBMCs. Source of these receptors: a human donor with aplastic anemia.

The rearrangement uses TRBV7-9 and TRBJ1-2, with 7 bases matching TRBD1. Looked up from germline, CDR1 is SEHNR and CDR2 is FQNEAQ (reference sequence). CDR3 length: 16 amino acids. The ends lost 5 bases at V and 2 bases at J; junction bases unmatched: 11. CDR3 DNA: TGTGCCAGCAGCGCCCCTCCGGGACAGAGAAACTATGGCTACACCTTC. Translating gives CASSAPPGQRNYGYTF.

The V call is TRBV9, the J call TRBJ2-3; the match to TRBD2 covers 9 bases. Unmatched junction bases numbered 17, after V lost 4 bases and J lost 11 bases. Germline-derived CDR1 and CDR2 are SGDLS and YYNGEE. The CDR3 covers 16 residues. For the CDR3, the DNA is TGTGCCAGCAGCCCCAGGGCCAGCGGGGGGTGGGAGGAGCAGTATTTT. Protein product: CASSPRASGGWEEQYF. Together with reference TRBV9 and TRBJ2-3, the CDR3 gives the full variable domain: DSGVTQTPKHLITATGQRVTLRCSPRSGDLSVYWYQQSLDQGLQFLIQYYNGEERAKGNILERFSAQQFPDLHSELNLSSLELGDSALYFCASSPRASGGWEEQYFGPGTRLTVL.

This chain links TRBV6-5 with TRBJ2-2, with D uncertain. This CDR3 is built from 15 residues. Germline V gene lookup returns CDR1 MNHEY and CDR2 SVGAGI. V lost 2 bases and J 8 bases, leaving 15 bases between the germline ends. CDR3: CASSYPFSLIGELFF. The CDR3 DNA follows: TGTGCCAGCAGTTACCCTTTCTCATTGATTGGGGAGCTGTTTTTT.

This chain uses TRBV24-1 with TRBJ1-2; unclear D gene. Germline V gene data show CDR1 as KGHDR and CDR2 as SFDVKD. The CDR3 is made up of 14 amino acids. V was pared by 5 bases and J by 7 bases, with 16 bases between. This chain's CDR3 is CATSGSRRSGGYTF. CDR3 sequence (DNA): TGTGCCACCAGTGGTTCCCGACGTTCGGGTGGCTACACCTTC.

The sample holds many counts of this clonotype. The V call is TRBV24-1, the J call TRBJ2-3, with D perhaps TRBD2 (8 bases). Germline V gives CDR1 KGHDR, CDR2 SFDVKD. CDR3 length: 24 amino acids. V was shortened by 0 bases and J by 2 bases, with 35 bases between the two germline ends. CDR3 protein: CATSDLGGGLGSGEPLNNTDTQYF. In nucleotides, the CDR3 is TGTGCCACCAGTGATTTGGGAGGGGGCCTTGGTAGCGGGGAACCCCTTAACAACACAGATACGCAGTATTTT.

This clonotype was recorded at least ten times. V is TRBV27 and J is TRBJ1-1, with 7 bases that match TRBD1. The CDR3 spans 14 residues. The V gene end was trimmed by 7 bases and the J gene end by 5 bases; junction bases not matched to a gene: 10. The V gene's germline CDR1 is MNHEY and CDR2 SMNVEV (reference sequence). CDR3 sequence reads: CASKDRPVRTEAFF. The CDR3, as DNA: TGTGCCAGCAAGGACAGGCCCGTGCGGACTGAAGCTTTCTTT.

There are many counts of this clonotype. The chain has TRBV16 and TRBJ2-7, with 10 bases aligning to TRBD1. Germline V gene lookup returns CDR1 KGHSY and CDR2 FQNENV. V shed 3 bases, J shed 0 bases, and the junction held 11 bases outside the gene matches. There are 18 residues in the CDR3. The CDR3 coding sequence is TGTGCCAGCAGCCAGTCGGGCCTAAGACAGGGGGCCTCCTACGAGCAGTACTTC. Translating it yields CASSQSGLRQGASYEQYF.

This clonotype showed up many times. The chain uses TRBV7-9 and TRBJ2-7; 13 bases map to TRBD2. Per germline, CDR1 SEHNR and CDR2 FQNEAQ (reference sequence). The CDR3 length is 16 residues. V shed 5 bases and J 3 bases; nucleotides not matched to a gene: 7. CDR3 nucleotides: TGTGCCAGCAGCCCAGGGACTAGCGGGGACTTCTACGAGCAGTACTTC. Translated: CASSPGTSGDFYEQYF.

This clonotype was seen ten or more times. The chain joins TRBV20-1 to TRBJ1-1, with D possibly TRBD1 on 5 matching bases. This CDR3 is built from 13 residues. The germline gives CDR1 DFQATT, CDR2 SNEGSKA (reference sequence). V was pared by 3 bases and J by 4 bases, with 12 bases between. Written as DNA, the CDR3 is TGCAGTGCTAGTGCGGGGCGGGCCACTGAAGCTTTCTTT. Encoded protein: CSASAGRATEAFF.

The chain couples TRBV6-1 to TRBJ1-5, with D uncertain. The CDR3 has 15 residues. Trimming left V 3 bases short and J 3 bases short, with 12 bases between. Germline CDR1 is MNHNS and CDR2 is SASEGT. The CDR3 coding sequence is TGTGCCAGCAGTGACGATGCGCCGTTCAATCAGCCCCAGCATTTT. It is translated as CASSDDAPFNQPQHF.

This clonotype has just a few counts. V usage is TRBV6-2 or TRBV6-3 and J usage is TRBJ2-7; D gene unclear. CDR3 length: 14 residues. V was trimmed by 0 bases and J by 0 bases, leaving 6 bases between them. Germline values: CDR1 MNHEY, CDR2 SVGEGT. The CDR3 nucleotides are TGTGCCAGCAGTTACTCGCAGGTCTCCTACGAGCAGTACTTC. It yields the protein CASSYSQVSYEQYF.

The rearrangement links TRBV15 to TRBJ2-7; 7 nucleotides align to TRBD2. V lost 5 bases and J lost 2; bases outside the gene matches: 6. The germline gives CDR1 LNHNV, CDR2 YYDKDF (reference sequence). There are 14 residues in the CDR3. In DNA, the CDR3 is TGTGCCACCAGCTTAAATAGCGGGCCCTACGAGCAGTACTTC. As protein: CATSLNSGPYEQYF.

The rearrangement uses TRBV5-1 and TRBJ2-1; 14 bases are shared with TRBD2. CDR1 is SGHRS, CDR2 YFSETQ, per germline. J gave up 3 bases and V 3 bases, and 11 bases lay outside the gene matches. The CDR3 loop spans 19 amino acids. The CDR3 nucleotides are TGCGCCAGCAGCTCTGGACTAGCGGGGGGAACCCGGCTCTACAATGAGCAGTTCTTC. Translated, it gives CASSSGLAGGTRLYNEQFF.

The V call is TRBV27, the J call TRBJ2-1, with 7 bases lining up with TRBD1. CDR1 is MNHEY, CDR2 SMNVEV, per germline (reference sequence). The CDR3 is 13 residues long. Trimming cost V 7 bases and J 4 bases; bases outside gene matches: 4. The CDR3 region has the DNA TGTGCCAGCAAGGGGGCGGTTTACAATGAGCAGTTCTTC. Its translation: CASKGAVYNEQFF.

The rearrangement joins TRBV19 to TRBJ1-6, with 7 bases that match TRBD1. V gave up 4 bases and J gave up 5 bases; unmatched junction bases: 8. The CDR3 sequence is 16 residues long. Germline-derived CDR1 and CDR2 are LNHDA and SQIVND (reference sequence). The CDR3 nucleotides are TGTGCCAGTAGTAGGAACAGGGGTAGGGATAATTCACCCCTCCACTTT. Translating gives CASSRNRGRDNSPLHF.

The chain recombines TRBV7-9 with TRBJ1-4, with D unclear. The CDR3 covers 14 residues. V shed 5 bases and J shed 1 base, with 8 bases lying between them. Germline lookup yields CDR1 SEHNR and CDR2 FQNEAQ (reference sequence). The CDR3 spells CASSQSITNEKLFF. The CDR3 nucleotides read TGTGCCAGCAGCCAGAGTATAACTAATGAAAAACTGTTTTTT.

This clonotype was counted a few times. A much larger clone is a single base away; this may be a read error. This rearrangement joins TRBV7-2 to TRBJ2-7; 8 bases map to TRBD1. Germline lookup yields CDR1 SGHTA and CDR2 FQGNSA. The CDR3 is made up of 14 amino acids. The CDR3 DNA is TGTGCCAGGAGCTTAGACAGGGGCTCCTACGAGCAGTACTTC. The encoded protein is CARSLDRGSYEQYF.

This chain links TRBV29-1 with TRBJ2-7; no definite D call. The germline V gene has CDR1 SQVTM and CDR2 ANQGSEA. The CDR3 length is 8 residues. CDR3 loop: CRPPGQYF. The CDR3 DNA reads as TGCAGACCCCCCGGGCAGTACTTC.

This chain connects TRBV29-1 to TRBJ1-2, with 7 nucleotides matching TRBD1. From germline, CDR1 is SQVTM and CDR2 ANQGSEA. The CDR3 loop spans 12 amino acids. The V and J ends lost 7 bases and 6 bases, in that order; junction bases with no gene match: 8. DNA for the CDR3: TGCAGCGACCCAGGTGACAGGGATGGCTACACCTTC. Protein sequence: CSDPGDRDGYTF.

The CDR3: CASSLAGTGKYTF. Written as DNA, the CDR3 is TGTGCCAGCAGCTTAGCCGGAACAGGAAAATACACCTTC. The V call is TRBV11-2, the J call TRBJ1-2; maybe TRBD1 (5 bases). CDR1 is SGHAT and CDR2 is FQNNGV in the germline V gene. This CDR3 has 13 amino acids. V gave up 1 base and J gave up 11 bases, with 14 bases separating them.

The chain has TRBV9 and TRBJ1-1; D is possibly TRBD1 (5 bases). The CDR3 is 13 residues long. Trimming took 0 bases from V and 3 from J, leaving 6 bases between them. Germline V gene data show CDR1 as SGDLS and CDR2 as YYNGEE. CDR3 in amino acids: CASSVDRYTEAFF. The CDR3 nucleotides are TGTGCCAGCAGCGTAGACAGGTACACTGAAGCTTTCTTT. The whole variable domain, remainder taken from reference TRBV9 and TRBJ1-1, is DSGVTQTPKHLITATGQRVTLRCSPRSGDLSVYWYQQSLDQGLQFLIQYYNGEERAKGNILERFSAQQFPDLHSELNLSSLELGDSALYFCASSVDRYTEAFFGQGTRLTVV.

The gene calls are TRBV2 and TRBJ2-5; the match to TRBD2 covers 8 bases. Trimming at V came to 7 bases and at J to 5 bases, leaving 6 bases not matched to a gene. The CDR3 is 13 amino acids. Germline lookup yields CDR1 SNHLY and CDR2 FYNNEI. Written as DNA, the CDR3 is TGTGCCAGCAAAGGCGGGGGGCGGGAGACCCAGTACTTC. Translating it yields CASKGGGRETQYF.

This clonotype has ten or more counts. The V gene is TRBV7-9, the J gene TRBJ1-2; D is ambiguous. This CDR3 is 16 amino acids long. V was clipped by 5 bases and J by 4 bases, with 20 bases between them. CDR1 is SEHNR, CDR2 FQNEAQ, per germline (reference sequence). Here the CDR3 DNA reads TGTGCCAGCAGCCCACCCTCACGAGGGAGTAGCTATGGCTACACCTTC. The encoded protein is CASSPPSRGSSYGYTF.

In this sample, this clonotype turned up a few times. Without the conserved terminal phenylalanine or tryptophan, this CDR3 likely stems from a read error. The CDR3 loop is CASGLMTELYYEQYS. The CDR3 DNA follows: TGTGCTAGTGGTTTGATGACAGAGCTTTACTACGAGCAGTACTCC. This chain connects TRBV12-5 to TRBJ2-7, with D possibly TRBD1 on 5 matching bases. Germline-derived CDR1 and CDR2 are LGHNT and FRNRAP. V was pared by 2 bases and J by 3 bases, with 14 bases between. CDR3 length: 15 amino acids.

This clonotype appeared many times. The rearrangement links TRBV24-1 to TRBJ2-1; TRBD1 might be the D (6 bases). Trimming took off 0 bases at V and 2 bases at J, with 10 bases between the two ends. The CDR3 is 16 amino acids. The V gene's germline CDR1 is KGHDR and CDR2 SFDVKD. CDR3 loop: CATSDLGGGTYNEQFF. The CDR3 DNA sequence: TGTGCCACCAGTGATTTGGGGGGCGGCACCTACAATGAGCAGTTCTTC.

CDR3 DNA: TGTGCCAGCAGCTTAGCGGGAGAAGTCACAGATACGCAGTATTTT. Its translation: CASSLAGEVTDTQYF. The chain combines TRBV7-8 with TRBJ2-3; tentative D call: TRBD2 (5 bases). The V and J ends lost 0 bases and 2 bases respectively, with 9 bases between them. This CDR3 comprises 15 residues. Per germline, CDR1 SGHVS and CDR2 FQNEAQ. The full variable domain, in which reference TRBV7-8 and TRBJ2-3 provide the parts outside the CDR3, is GAGVSQSPRYKVAKRGQDVALRCDPISGHVSLFWYQQALGQGPEFLTYFQNEAQLDKSGLPSDRFFAERPEGSVSTLKIQRTQQEDSAVYLCASSLAGEVTDTQYFGPGTRLTVL.

This clonotype has just one count. The junction shows a germline mismatch at one end, possibly a read error. J is TRBJ1-5 and V is TRBV25-1; TRBD1 is a possible D gene (5 bases). The germline V gene has CDR1 MGHDK and CDR2 SYGVNS. This CDR3 is 12 amino acids long. The CDR3 sequence is CASSEDNRPQHF. Here the CDR3 DNA reads TGTGCCAGCAGTGAGGACAATCGGCCCCAGCATTTT.

Comment on this clonotype: An end of the junction differs from the germline gene, which may be a read error. The V call is TRBV7-9, the J call TRBJ2-7, with unresolved D. The CDR3 runs 18 residues. The germline gives CDR1 SEHNR, CDR2 FQNEAQ (reference sequence). As DNA, the CDR3 is TGTGCCAGCAGCTTCGGTTGTGCGGTAGACTTTAGCTCCTACGAGCAGTGCTTC. Protein sequence: CASSFGCAVDFSSYEQCF. Looking up the rest from reference TRBV7-9 and TRBJ2-7 gives the full variable domain: DTGVSQNPRHKITKRGQNVTFRCDPISEHNRLYWYRQTLGQGPEFLTYFQNEAQLEKSRLLSDRFSAERPKGSFSTLEIQRTEQGDSAMYLCASSFGCAVDFSSYEQCFGPGTRLTVT.